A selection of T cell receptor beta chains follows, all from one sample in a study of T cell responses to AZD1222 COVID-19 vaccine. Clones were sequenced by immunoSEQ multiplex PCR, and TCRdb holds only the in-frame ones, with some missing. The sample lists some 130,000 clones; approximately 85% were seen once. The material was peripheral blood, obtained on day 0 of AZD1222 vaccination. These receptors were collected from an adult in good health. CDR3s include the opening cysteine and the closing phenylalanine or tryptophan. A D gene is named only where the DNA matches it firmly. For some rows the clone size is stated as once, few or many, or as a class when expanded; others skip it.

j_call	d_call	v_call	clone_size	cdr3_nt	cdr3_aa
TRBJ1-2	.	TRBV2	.	TGTGCCATCATGGACTACACCTTC	CAIMDYTF
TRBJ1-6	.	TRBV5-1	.	TGCGCCAGCAGCTTGGAGTTCGGGGGCGGCCCTAATTCACCCCTCCACTTT	CASSLEFGGGPNSPLHF
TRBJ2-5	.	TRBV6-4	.	TGTGCCAGCAGTGAACGGGTCGGGGAGACCCAGTACTTC	CASSERVGETQYF
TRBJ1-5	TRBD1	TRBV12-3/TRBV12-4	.	TGTGCCAGCACAGGGACAGGGGACCAGCCCCAGCATTTT	CASTGTGDQPQHF
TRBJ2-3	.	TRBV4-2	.	TGTGCCAGCAGCCGAGTCCCAGATACGCAGTATTTT	CASSRVPDTQYF
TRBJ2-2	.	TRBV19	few	TGTGCCAGTTCCACCCCAGGGGAGACCGGGGAGCTGTTTTTT	CASSTPGETGELFF
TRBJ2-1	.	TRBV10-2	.	TGCGCCAGCAGTGACACGCCCTACAATGAGCAGTTCTTC	CASSDTPYNEQFF
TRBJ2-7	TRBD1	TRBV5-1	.	TGCGCCAGCAGCTTTGTACAGGGGGCCTACGAGCAGTACTTC	CASSFVQGAYEQYF
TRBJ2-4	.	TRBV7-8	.	TGTGCCAGCAGCTTCCCTCAAAACATTCAGTACTTC	CASSFPQNIQYF
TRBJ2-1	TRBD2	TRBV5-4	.	TGTGCCAGCAGCACGGGGACTAGCGGGAACTACAATGAGCAGTTCTTC	CASSTGTSGNYNEQFF
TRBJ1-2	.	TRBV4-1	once	TGCGCCAGCAGCCAATCCCCGAACCTCCCTGATGGCTACACCTTC	CASSQSPNLPDGYTF
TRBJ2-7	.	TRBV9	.	TGTGCCAGCAGCCCACAACTCGGGTCCGAGCAGTACTTC	CASSPQLGSEQYF
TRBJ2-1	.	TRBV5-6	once	TGTGCCAGCAGCCTCTGGATCAATGAGCAGTTCTTC	CASSLWINEQFF
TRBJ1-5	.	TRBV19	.	TGTGCCAGTAGTCATAACAGGGCGGGGAGGTATAGCAATCAGCCCCAGCATTTT	CASSHNRAGRYSNQPQHF
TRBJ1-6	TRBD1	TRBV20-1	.	TGCAGTGCTAGTCACCGGGACAGGGGCTCCCTATCCCCCCTCCACTTT	CSASHRDRGSLSPLHF
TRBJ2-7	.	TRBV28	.	TGTGCCAGCAGTCCCCGGGACATATCCTACGAGCAGTACTTC	CASSPRDISYEQYF
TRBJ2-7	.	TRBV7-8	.	TGTGCCAGCAGCACTTTTCAGGAAGACTACGAGCAGTACTTC	CASSTFQEDYEQYF
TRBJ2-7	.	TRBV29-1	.	TGCAGCGCTAGGGGCTCCTACGAGCAGTACTTC	CSARGSYEQYF
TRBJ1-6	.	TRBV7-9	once	TGTGCCAGCAGCTTAGGACAGTCTTATTCACCCCTCCACTTT	CASSLGQSYSPLHF
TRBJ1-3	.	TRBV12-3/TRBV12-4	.	TGTGCCAGCAGTTTATCCCCGGACGCCATATATTTT	CASSLSPDAIYF
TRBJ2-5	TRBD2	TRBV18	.	TGTGCCAGCTCACCCCCGGGACTACAAGAGACCCAGTACTTC	CASSPPGLQETQYF
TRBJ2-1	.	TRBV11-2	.	TGTGCCAGCAGCTCCCATTTGGTCACTGAGCAGTTCTTC	CASSSHLVTEQFF
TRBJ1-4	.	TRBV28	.	TGTGCCAGCAGTCTCGGGGGTGGGGCTGAAAAACTGTTTTTT	CASSLGGGAEKLFF
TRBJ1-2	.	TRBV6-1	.	TGTGCCAGCAGTGAAAAGGGTACCTATGGCTACACCTTC	CASSEKGTYGYTF
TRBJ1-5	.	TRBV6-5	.	TGTGCCAGCAGTCGTCAGGGTAATAGCAATCAGCCCCAGCATTTT	CASSRQGNSNQPQHF
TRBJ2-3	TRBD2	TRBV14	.	TGTGCCAGCAGCCCAAGCGGGAGAAGTACAGATACGCAGTATTTT	CASSPSGRSTDTQYF
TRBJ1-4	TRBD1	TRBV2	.	TGTGCCAGCCTCGCCCCGATACAGGGGGAAAAACTGTTTTTT	CASLAPIQGEKLFF
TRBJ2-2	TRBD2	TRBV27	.	TGTGCCAGCAGTTTGAGCGGGGGCGGGGGGGAGCTGTTTTTT	CASSLSGGGGELFF
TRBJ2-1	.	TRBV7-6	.	TGTGCCAGCAGCCCACTAGGGGGCTCCTACAATGAGCAGTTCTTC	CASSPLGGSYNEQFF
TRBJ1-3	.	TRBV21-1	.	TGTGCCAGCTTTAGCGGGGCGCGCTCTGGAAACACCATATATTTT	CASFSGARSGNTIYF
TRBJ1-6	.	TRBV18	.	TGTGCCAGCTCACCGTCGGTGGGAGCTAATTCACCCCTCCACTTT	CASSPSVGANSPLHF
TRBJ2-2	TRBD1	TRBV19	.	TGTGCCAGTAGTATAGGCGGTGGACAGGGGTACACCGGGGAGCTGTTTTTT	CASSIGGGQGYTGELFF
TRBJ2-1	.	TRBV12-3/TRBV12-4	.	TGTGCCAGCAGTCCAGATTTCTACAATGAGCAGTTCTTC	CASSPDFYNEQFF
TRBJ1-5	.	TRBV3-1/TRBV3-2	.	TGTGCCAGCAGCCCAGAGCGAACCGGGACCAGCAATCAGCCCCAGCATTTT	CASSPERTGTSNQPQHF
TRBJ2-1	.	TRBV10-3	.	TGTGCCATCAGTTCAGCCAGTGAGCAGTTCTTC	CAISSASEQFF
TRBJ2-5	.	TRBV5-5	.	TGTGCCAGCAGAATGTTTGGAGGTGGAGAGACCCAGTACTTC	CASRMFGGGETQYF
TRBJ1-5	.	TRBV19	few	TGTGCCAGTAGTTCTAGTAGTGGCAATCAGCCCCAGCATTTT	CASSSSSGNQPQHF
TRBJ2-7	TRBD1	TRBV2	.	TGTGCCAGCAGTGAGATGAACAGGGGATACGAGCAGTACTTC	CASSEMNRGYEQYF
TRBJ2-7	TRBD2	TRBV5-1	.	TGCGCCAGCAGCGCGGGAGGGCCAGACGAGCAGTGCTTC	CASSAGGPDEQCF
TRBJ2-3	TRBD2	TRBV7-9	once	TGTGCCAGCAGCTTCCCCCCGGGACTAGCGTCAGATACGCAGTATTTT	CASSFPPGLASDTQYF
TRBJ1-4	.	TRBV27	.	TGTGCCAGCAGATCTGGGACTGAGACCCTCTTAAATGAAAAACTGTTTTTT	CASRSGTETLLNEKLFF